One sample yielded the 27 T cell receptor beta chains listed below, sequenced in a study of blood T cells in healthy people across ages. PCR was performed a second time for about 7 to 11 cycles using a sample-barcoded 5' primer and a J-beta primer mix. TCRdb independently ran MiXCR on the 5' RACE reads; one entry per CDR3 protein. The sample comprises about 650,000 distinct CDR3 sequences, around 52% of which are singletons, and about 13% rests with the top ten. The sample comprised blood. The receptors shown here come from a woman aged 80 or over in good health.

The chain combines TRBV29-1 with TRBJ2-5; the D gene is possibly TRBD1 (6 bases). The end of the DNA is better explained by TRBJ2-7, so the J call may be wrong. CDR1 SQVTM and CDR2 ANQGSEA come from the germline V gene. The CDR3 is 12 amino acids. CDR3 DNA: TGCAGCGTTGTCGAACAGGGCTACGAGCAGTACTTC. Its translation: CSVVEQGYEQYF.

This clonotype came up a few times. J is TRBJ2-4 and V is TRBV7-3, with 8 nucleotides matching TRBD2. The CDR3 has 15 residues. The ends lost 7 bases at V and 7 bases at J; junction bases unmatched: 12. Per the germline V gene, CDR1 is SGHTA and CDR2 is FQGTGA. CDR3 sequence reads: CASTGRGTSGNIQYF. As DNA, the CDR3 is TGTGCCAGCACCGGTCGCGGGACTAGTGGTAACATTCAGTACTTC.

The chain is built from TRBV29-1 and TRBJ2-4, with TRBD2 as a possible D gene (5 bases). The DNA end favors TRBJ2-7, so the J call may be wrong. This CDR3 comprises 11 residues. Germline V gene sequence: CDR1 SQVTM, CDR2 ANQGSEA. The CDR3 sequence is CSVEESYEQYF. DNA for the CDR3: TGCAGCGTGGAGGAAAGCTACGAGCAGTACTTC.

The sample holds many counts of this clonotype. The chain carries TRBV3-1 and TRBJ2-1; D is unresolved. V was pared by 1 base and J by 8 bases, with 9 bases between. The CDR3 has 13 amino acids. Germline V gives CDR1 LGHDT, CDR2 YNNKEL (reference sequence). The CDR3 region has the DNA TGTGCCAGCAGCCAAGCACCAGTCGATGAGCAGTTCTTC. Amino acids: CASSQAPVDEQFF.

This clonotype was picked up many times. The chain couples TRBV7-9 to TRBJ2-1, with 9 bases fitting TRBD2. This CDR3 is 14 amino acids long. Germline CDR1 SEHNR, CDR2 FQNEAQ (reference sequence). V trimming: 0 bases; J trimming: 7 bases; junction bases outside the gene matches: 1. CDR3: CASSLASGGNEQFF. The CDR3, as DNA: TGTGCCAGCAGCTTAGCCAGCGGGGGGAATGAGCAGTTCTTC.

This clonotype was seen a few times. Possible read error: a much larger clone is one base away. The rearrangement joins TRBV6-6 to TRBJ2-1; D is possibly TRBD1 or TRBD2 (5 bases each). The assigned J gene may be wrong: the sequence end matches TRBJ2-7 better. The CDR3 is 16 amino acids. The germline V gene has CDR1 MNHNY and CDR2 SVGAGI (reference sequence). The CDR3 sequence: CASRETPGPIYNEQYF. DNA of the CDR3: TGTGCCAGCAGAGAAACCCCGGGACCCATTTACAATGAGCAGTACTTC.

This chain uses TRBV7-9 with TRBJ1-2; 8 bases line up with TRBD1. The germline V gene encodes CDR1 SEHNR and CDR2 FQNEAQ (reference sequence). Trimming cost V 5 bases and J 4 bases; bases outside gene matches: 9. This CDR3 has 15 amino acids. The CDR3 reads CASSRSDRVGYGYTF. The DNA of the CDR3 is TGTGCCAGCAGCAGATCGGACAGGGTAGGCTATGGCTACACCTTC.

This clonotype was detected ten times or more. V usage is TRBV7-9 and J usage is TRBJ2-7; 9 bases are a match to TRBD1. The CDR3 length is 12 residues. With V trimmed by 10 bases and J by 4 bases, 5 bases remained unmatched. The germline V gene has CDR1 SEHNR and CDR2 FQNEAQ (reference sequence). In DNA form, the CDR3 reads TGTGCCACCGGGGACAGGGAATACGAGCAGTACTTC. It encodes CATGDREYEQYF.

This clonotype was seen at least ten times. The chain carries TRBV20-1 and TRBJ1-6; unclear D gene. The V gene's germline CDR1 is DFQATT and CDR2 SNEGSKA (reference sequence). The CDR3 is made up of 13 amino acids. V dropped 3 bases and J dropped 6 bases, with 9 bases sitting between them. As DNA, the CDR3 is TGCAGTGCTAGTGGGCGCGCTAATTCACCCCTCCACTTT. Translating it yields CSASGRANSPLHF.

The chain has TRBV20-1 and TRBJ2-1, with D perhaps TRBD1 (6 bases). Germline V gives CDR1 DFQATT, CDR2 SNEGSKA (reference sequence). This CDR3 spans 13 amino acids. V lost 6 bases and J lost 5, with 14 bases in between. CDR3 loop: CSAVGTPNNEQFF. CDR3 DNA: TGCAGTGCCGTCGGGACACCAAACAATGAGCAGTTCTTC.

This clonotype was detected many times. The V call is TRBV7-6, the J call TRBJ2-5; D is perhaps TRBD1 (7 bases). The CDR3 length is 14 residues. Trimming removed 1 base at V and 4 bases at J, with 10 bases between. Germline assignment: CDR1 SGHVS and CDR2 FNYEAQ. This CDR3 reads CASSLDRGGETQYF. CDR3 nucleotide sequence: TGTGCCAGCAGCTTAGACAGGGGAGGAGAGACCCAGTACTTC.

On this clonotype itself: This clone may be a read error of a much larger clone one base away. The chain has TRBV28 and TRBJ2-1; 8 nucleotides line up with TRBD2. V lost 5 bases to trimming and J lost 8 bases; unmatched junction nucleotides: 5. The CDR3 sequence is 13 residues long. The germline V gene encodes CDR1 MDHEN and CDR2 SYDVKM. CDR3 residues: CASSGGGQYEQFF. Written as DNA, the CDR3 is TGTGCCAGCAGTGGCGGGGGGCAATATGAGCAGTTCTTC.

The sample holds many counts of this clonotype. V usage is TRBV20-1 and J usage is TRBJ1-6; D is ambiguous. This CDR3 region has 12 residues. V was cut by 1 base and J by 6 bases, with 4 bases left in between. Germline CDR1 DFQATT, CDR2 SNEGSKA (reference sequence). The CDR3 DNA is TGCAGTGCTAGAGGCCCTAATTCACCCCTCCACTTT. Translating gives CSARGPNSPLHF.

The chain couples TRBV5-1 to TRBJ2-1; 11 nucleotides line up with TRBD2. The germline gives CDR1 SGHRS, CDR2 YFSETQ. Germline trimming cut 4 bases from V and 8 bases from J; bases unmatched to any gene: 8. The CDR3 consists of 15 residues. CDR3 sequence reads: CASSNLAGGWYEQFF. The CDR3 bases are TGCGCCAGCAGCAATCTAGCGGGAGGTTGGTATGAGCAGTTCTTC.

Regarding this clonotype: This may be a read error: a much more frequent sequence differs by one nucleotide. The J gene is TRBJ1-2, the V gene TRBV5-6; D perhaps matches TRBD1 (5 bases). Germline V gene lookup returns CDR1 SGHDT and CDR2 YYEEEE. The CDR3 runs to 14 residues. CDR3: CASSPRGRNYSYTF. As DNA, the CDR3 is TGTGCCAGCAGCCCGCGGGGGAGGAACTATAGCTACACCTTC.

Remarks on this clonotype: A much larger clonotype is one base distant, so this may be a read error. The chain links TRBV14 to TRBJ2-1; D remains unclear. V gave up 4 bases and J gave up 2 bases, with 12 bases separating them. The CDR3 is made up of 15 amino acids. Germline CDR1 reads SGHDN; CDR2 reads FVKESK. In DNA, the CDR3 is TGTGCCAGCAGCCGAGCCCCCCAGGCCTACAATGAGCAGTTCTTC. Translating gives CASSRAPQAYNEQFF.

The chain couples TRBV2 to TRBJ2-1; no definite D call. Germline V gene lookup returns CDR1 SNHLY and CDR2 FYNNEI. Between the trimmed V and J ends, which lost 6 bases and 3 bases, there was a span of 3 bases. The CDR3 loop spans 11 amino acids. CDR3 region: CASRNYNEQFF. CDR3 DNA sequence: TGTGCCAGCAGGAACTACAATGAGCAGTTCTTC.

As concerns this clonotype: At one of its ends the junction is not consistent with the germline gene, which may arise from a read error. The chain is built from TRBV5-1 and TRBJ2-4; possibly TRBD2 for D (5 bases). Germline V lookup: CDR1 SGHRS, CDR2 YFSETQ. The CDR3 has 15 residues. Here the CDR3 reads CASSSGTWTKNIRYF. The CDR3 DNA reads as TGCGCCAGCAGCTCGGGAACATGGACGAAAAACATTCGGTACTTC.

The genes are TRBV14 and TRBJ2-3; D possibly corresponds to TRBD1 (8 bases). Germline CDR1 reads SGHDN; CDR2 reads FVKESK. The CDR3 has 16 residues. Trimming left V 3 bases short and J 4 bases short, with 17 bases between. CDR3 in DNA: TGTGCCAGCAGCCATCGACAGGGGAGGGTCGCAGATACGCAGTATTTT. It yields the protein CASSHRQGRVADTQYF.

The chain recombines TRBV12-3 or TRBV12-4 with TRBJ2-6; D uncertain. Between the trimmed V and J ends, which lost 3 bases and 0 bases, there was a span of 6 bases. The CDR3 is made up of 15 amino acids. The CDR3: CASSFWSSGANVLTF. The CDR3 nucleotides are TGTGCCAGCAGTTTTTGGTCCTCTGGGGCCAACGTCCTGACTTTC.

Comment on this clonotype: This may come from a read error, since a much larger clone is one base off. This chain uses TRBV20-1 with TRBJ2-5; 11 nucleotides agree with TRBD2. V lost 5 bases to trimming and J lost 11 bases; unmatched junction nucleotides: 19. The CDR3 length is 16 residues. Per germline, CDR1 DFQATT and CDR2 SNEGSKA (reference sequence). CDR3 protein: CSAQPSGRFVSGEQYF. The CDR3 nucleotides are TGCAGTGCTCAACCTAGCGGGAGGTTCGTTAGCGGTGAGCAGTACTTC.

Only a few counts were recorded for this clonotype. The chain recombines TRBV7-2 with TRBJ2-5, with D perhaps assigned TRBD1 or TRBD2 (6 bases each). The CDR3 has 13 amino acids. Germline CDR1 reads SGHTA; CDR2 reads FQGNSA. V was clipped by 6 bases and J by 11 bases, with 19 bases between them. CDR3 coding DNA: TGTGCCAGCAGGTCGACGGGGGCGAATGAGCAGTACTTC. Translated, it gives CASRSTGANEQYF.

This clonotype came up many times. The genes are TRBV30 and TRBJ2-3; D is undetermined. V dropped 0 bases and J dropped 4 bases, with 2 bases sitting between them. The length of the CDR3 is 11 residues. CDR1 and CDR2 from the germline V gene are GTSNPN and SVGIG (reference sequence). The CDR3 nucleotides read TGTGCCTGGAGTGTATCAGATACGCAGTATTTT. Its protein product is CAWSVSDTQYF.

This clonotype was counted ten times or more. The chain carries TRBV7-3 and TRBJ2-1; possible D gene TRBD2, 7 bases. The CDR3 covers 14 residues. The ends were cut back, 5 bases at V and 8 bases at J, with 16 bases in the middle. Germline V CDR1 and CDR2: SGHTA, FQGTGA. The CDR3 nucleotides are TGTGCCAGCAGCCTTAATTTAGGGGGGGATGAGCAGTTCTTC. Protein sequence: CASSLNLGGDEQFF.

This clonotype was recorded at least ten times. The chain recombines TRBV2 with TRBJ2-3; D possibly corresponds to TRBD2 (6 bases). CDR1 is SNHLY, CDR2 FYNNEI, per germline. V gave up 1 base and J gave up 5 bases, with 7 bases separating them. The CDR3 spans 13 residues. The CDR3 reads CASSEGGEDTQYF. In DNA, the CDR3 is TGTGCCAGCAGTGAAGGGGGGGAAGATACGCAGTATTTT.

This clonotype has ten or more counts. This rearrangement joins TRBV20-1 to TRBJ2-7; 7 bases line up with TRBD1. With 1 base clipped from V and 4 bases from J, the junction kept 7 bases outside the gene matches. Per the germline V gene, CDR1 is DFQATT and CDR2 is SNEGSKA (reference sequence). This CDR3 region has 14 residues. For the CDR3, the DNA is TGCAGTGCTAGAGGGGACAGCCTAATTTACGAGCAGTACTTC. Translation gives CSARGDSLIYEQYF.

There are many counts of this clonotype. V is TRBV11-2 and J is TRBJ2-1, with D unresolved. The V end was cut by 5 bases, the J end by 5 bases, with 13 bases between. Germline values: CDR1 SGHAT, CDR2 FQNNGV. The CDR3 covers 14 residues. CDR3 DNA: TGTGCCAGCAGCCCCCCTTGGGAAGACAATGAGCAGTTCTTC. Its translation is CASSPPWEDNEQFF.